This passage covers 24 T cell receptor beta chains from one sample sequenced in a study of Ad26.COV2.S vaccination and SARS-CoV-2 variants. Treatment described: roughly 20 received Ad26.COV2.S at low or high dose, single or two shots; 5 received placebo; per-sample allocation not given. Sampling happened 63 days after the first vaccine or placebo injection. Sequenced by immunoSEQ multiplex PCR; TCRdb stores in-frame clones only, minus some. The data contain about 440,000 clones, around 90% of them singletons. The starting material was peripheral blood, obtained in a trial of Ad26.COV2.S vaccine versus placebo. Source of these receptors: a person aged 18 to 59 who received the Ad26.COV2.S COVID-19 vaccine or a placebo.

J is TRBJ2-7 and V is TRBV4-1; D tentatively reads TRBD1 or TRBD2 (5 bases each). The CDR3 consists of 18 residues. Trimming removed 2 bases at V and 3 bases at J, with 23 bases between. Germline assignment: CDR1 MGHRA and CDR2 YSYEKL. CDR3 DNA sequence: TGCGCCAGCAGCCAAAAGTTTAAACCCGGGACCCATGTCTACGAGCAGTACTTC. Translating gives CASSQKFKPGTHVYEQYF.

This clone was seen a few times. The chain combines TRBV5-1 with TRBJ2-7, with 8 nucleotides matching TRBD1. CDR3 length equals 12 residues. V lost 7 bases and J lost 7; bases outside the gene matches: 7. Germline V gene data show CDR1 as SGHRS and CDR2 as YFSETQ. The CDR3 DNA sequence: TGCGCCAGCCGGGACAGGTTCTTTGAGCAGTACTTC. Its protein is CASRDRFFEQYF.

The chain joins TRBV7-2 to TRBJ2-2; TRBD1 agrees at 7 bases. J was trimmed by 4 bases and V by 5 bases; bases with no gene match: 1. The length of the CDR3 is 13 residues. The germline V gene has CDR1 SGHTA and CDR2 FQGNSA. The CDR3 sequence: CASSPGGTGELFF. The CDR3 region has the DNA TGTGCCAGCAGCCCAGGGGGCACCGGGGAGCTGTTTTTT.

The V gene is TRBV16, the J gene TRBJ2-3; 9 bases line up with TRBD2. This CDR3 has 16 amino acids. CDR1 is KGHSY, CDR2 FQNENV, per germline. After removal of 5 bases from V and 5 bases from J, the junction contained 11 bases not matched to a gene. In DNA, the CDR3 is TGTGCCAGCAGCGGATTAGCGGGAGAGGTAGGAGATACGCAGTATTTT. It translates to CASSGLAGEVGDTQYF.

The chain carries TRBV4-3 and TRBJ2-1, with D uncertain. The V and J ends lost 3 bases and 0 bases respectively, with 6 bases between them. Germline V gene lookup returns CDR1 LGHNA and CDR2 YSLEER. The CDR3 contains 14 residues. CDR3 in amino acids: CASSQAGSYNEQFF. CDR3 sequence (DNA): TGCGCCAGCAGCCAGGCCGGCTCCTACAATGAGCAGTTCTTC.

This clone was seen only a few times. The chain employs TRBV6-5 and TRBJ2-7; D might be TRBD2 (5 bases). The CDR3 consists of 11 residues. Germline-derived CDR1 and CDR2 are MNHEY and SVGAGI. Trimming stripped 7 bases from V and 5 bases from J, with 9 bases between. The CDR3 protein is CASTGSHEQYF. The CDR3, as DNA: TGTGCCAGCACGGGGTCCCACGAGCAGTACTTC.

The DNA of the CDR3 is TGTGCCAGCAGCCAAGGAGTAGGGGGTCGGCAGTACTTC. Translating it yields CASSQGVGGRQYF. The V gene is TRBV14, the J gene TRBJ2-7, with TRBD1 as a possible D gene (6 bases). Germline V CDR1 and CDR2: SGHDN, FVKESK. The V end lost 1 base, the J end lost 9 bases, and 13 bases lay between the germline ends. The CDR3 has 13 amino acids.

Points on this clone: At one boundary the junction diverges from the germline segment, which might be a read error. The chain has TRBV4-3 and TRBJ2-2; D is possibly TRBD1 or TRBD2 (7 bases each). The germline gives CDR1 LGHNA, CDR2 YSLEER. The CDR3 totals 19 residues. DNA for the CDR3: TGCACCAGCAGCCAAGGGAAGGGGGCTAGCGGAGCCCAAGCGGGGGAGCTGTTTTTT. Translation gives CTSSQGKGASGAQAGELFF.

This clone was seen a handful of times. The chain recombines TRBV6-1 with TRBJ1-6; D possibly corresponds to TRBD1 (5 bases). V was shortened by 4 bases and J by 2 bases, with 15 bases between the two germline ends. The germline V gene has CDR1 MNHNS and CDR2 SASEGT. The CDR3 has 17 residues. The CDR3 here is CASSAGRPSTYNSPLHF. Written as DNA, the CDR3 is TGTGCCAGCAGTGCGGGACGGCCGAGCACCTATAATTCACCCCTCCACTTT.

CDR3 residues: CASSPRTSGAPRSYEQYF. The CDR3, as DNA: TGTGCCAGCAGTCCCCGGACTAGCGGAGCCCCCCGCTCCTACGAGCAGTACTTC. The chain recombines TRBV6-2 or TRBV6-3 with TRBJ2-7, with 10 bases fitting TRBD2. Losses at the gene ends were 5 bases for V and 0 bases for J; bases not matched to a gene: 13. The length of the CDR3 is 18 residues. Germline lookup yields CDR1 MNHEY and CDR2 SVGEGT.

V is TRBV6-5 and J is TRBJ2-7; 8 bases agree with TRBD1. Germline trimming cut 11 bases from V and 1 base from J; bases unmatched to any gene: 4. CDR3 length: 12 residues. Germline V gene data show CDR1 as MNHEY and CDR2 as SVGAGI. CDR3 loop: CAARTGSYEQYF. The CDR3 nucleotides are TGTGCCGCAAGGACAGGGTCCTACGAGCAGTACTTC.

In its sample, this clone was seen once. The chain employs TRBV4-2 and TRBJ2-3; 7 nucleotides match TRBD2. The CDR3 runs 18 residues. Germline loops: CDR1 LGHNA, CDR2 YNFKEQ. V lost 0 bases to trimming and J lost 3 bases; unmatched junction nucleotides: 12. This CDR3 reads CASSQDGSAGVGTDTQYF. The CDR3 DNA sequence: TGTGCCAGCAGCCAAGATGGGAGCGCGGGAGTTGGGACAGATACGCAGTATTTT.

The chain has TRBV29-1 and TRBJ2-7, with 8 bases lining up with TRBD2. CDR3 length: 16 amino acids. The V segment lost 4 bases and the J segment 5 bases; nucleotides outside the gene matches: 16. Per the germline V gene, CDR1 is SQVTM and CDR2 is ANQGSEA. CDR3 sequence reads: CSVGVLAGSSSNEQYF. The CDR3 DNA sequence: TGCAGCGTTGGAGTCTTAGCGGGGAGCTCCTCTAACGAGCAGTACTTC.

The chain couples TRBV4-3 to TRBJ2-7; 10 bases agree with TRBD2. Trimming took 1 base from V and 4 from J; bases not matched to a gene: 4. Germline assignment: CDR1 LGHNA and CDR2 YSLEER. The CDR3 runs to 15 residues. The CDR3 nucleotides read TGCGCCAGCAGCCAAGGGCTAGCGGGAGTATACGAGCAGTACTTC. It yields the protein CASSQGLAGVYEQYF.

The V and J genes are TRBV3-1 (or the pseudogene TRBV3-2) and TRBJ1-2; D is uncertain. This CDR3 has 12 amino acids. The germline V gene encodes CDR1 LGHDT and CDR2 YNNKEL (reference sequence). V was trimmed by 4 bases and J by 6 bases, leaving 9 bases between them. The CDR3 loop is CASSLRGNGYTF. For the CDR3, the DNA is TGTGCCAGCAGCCTACGAGGGAATGGCTACACCTTC.

In nucleotides, the CDR3 is TGTGCCAGCAGTTACTCGTTGGGGACCAGTAATGAAAAACTGTTTTTT. Translating it yields CASSYSLGTSNEKLFF. The chain links TRBV6-2 or TRBV6-3 to TRBJ1-4, with TRBD1 as a possible D gene (5 bases). CDR1 is MNHEY and CDR2 is SVGEGT in the germline V gene. V lost 0 bases, J lost 4 bases, and 12 bases lay in between. The CDR3 runs to 16 residues.

The gene calls are TRBV2 and TRBJ1-4; D remains unclear. From germline, CDR1 is SNHLY and CDR2 FYNNEI. This CDR3 comprises 14 residues. Trimming removed 5 bases at V and 3 bases at J, with 10 bases between. The CDR3 here is CASSPDTSNEKLFF. The CDR3 DNA is TGTGCCAGCAGTCCTGACACCTCTAATGAAAAACTGTTTTTT.

This rearrangement joins TRBV27 to TRBJ2-2, with D possibly TRBD2 on 6 matching bases. The V and J ends lost 4 bases and 1 base respectively, with 16 bases between them. The CDR3 length is 17 residues. The germline gives CDR1 MNHEY, CDR2 SMNVEV (reference sequence). The CDR3 spells CASSWASGGGNTGELFF. CDR3 bases: TGTGCCAGCAGTTGGGCGAGTGGGGGAGGGAACACCGGGGAGCTGTTTTTT.

DNA of the CDR3: TGTGCCAGTAGTATCGGCCAGTATTACGAGCAGTACTTC. Its protein is CASSIGQYYEQYF. This chain uses TRBV19 with TRBJ2-7; D unclear. V was cut by 3 bases and J by 4 bases, with 10 bases left in between. The CDR3 runs 13 residues. Germline CDR1 and CDR2: LNHDA and SQIVND (reference sequence).

The gene calls are TRBV18 and TRBJ2-5, with 12 bases aligning to TRBD2. Germline V gene lookup returns CDR1 KGHSH and CDR2 LQKENI. This CDR3 is 18 amino acids long. V dropped 3 bases and J dropped 2; count of bases not matched to a gene: 10. The DNA for the CDR3 is TGTGCCAGCTCACCGCTAGCGGGAGGGCCATTACTTCAAGAGACCCAGTACTTC. Translation: CASSPLAGGPLLQETQYF.

To note about this clone: In the same sample, other DNA sequences code for this CDR3. This chain uses TRBV25-1 with TRBJ2-3; D is unclear. Trimming removed 6 bases at V and 2 bases at J, with 3 bases between. The germline CDR1 and CDR2 sequences are MGHDK and SYGVNS. This CDR3 has 11 residues. In DNA, the CDR3 is TGTGCCAGCAGACTCACAGATACGCAGTATTTT. This encodes CASRLTDTQYF.

The J gene is TRBJ2-6, the V gene TRBV30; tentative D call: TRBD1 (5 bases). Germline CDR1 and CDR2: GTSNPN and SVGIG (reference sequence). The CDR3 has 15 residues. Trimming stripped 0 bases from V and 4 bases from J, with 10 bases between. The DNA of the CDR3 is TGTGCCTGGAGTGTATCAGGGCGCGGGGCCAACGTCCTGACTTTC. Translated: CAWSVSGRGANVLTF.

The DNA for the CDR3 is TGTGCCAGCAGCCTAAGCGGGAGGGGCTACGAGCAGTACTTC. It yields the protein CASSLSGRGYEQYF. V usage is TRBV7-9 and J usage is TRBJ2-7; 10 bases are a match to TRBD2. Losses at the gene ends were 5 bases for V and 3 bases for J; bases not matched to a gene: 4. Germline V gene sequence: CDR1 SEHNR, CDR2 FQNEAQ (reference sequence). This CDR3 comprises 14 residues.

This chain uses TRBV9 with TRBJ2-3; 8 positions match TRBD2. The germline V gene encodes CDR1 SGDLS and CDR2 YYNGEE. J lost 1 base, V lost 4 bases, and 8 bases had no gene match. The CDR3 has 16 amino acids. CDR3 residues: CASSPRGLAGTDTQYF. The DNA of the CDR3 is TGTGCCAGCAGCCCCCGTGGACTAGCCGGCACAGATACGCAGTATTTT. The variable domain in full, with the rest retrieved from reference TRBV9 and TRBJ2-3, is DSGVTQTPKHLITATGQRVTLRCSPRSGDLSVYWYQQSLDQGLQFLIQYYNGEERAKGNILERFSAQQFPDLHSELNLSSLELGDSALYFCASSPRGLAGTDTQYFGPGTRLTVL.